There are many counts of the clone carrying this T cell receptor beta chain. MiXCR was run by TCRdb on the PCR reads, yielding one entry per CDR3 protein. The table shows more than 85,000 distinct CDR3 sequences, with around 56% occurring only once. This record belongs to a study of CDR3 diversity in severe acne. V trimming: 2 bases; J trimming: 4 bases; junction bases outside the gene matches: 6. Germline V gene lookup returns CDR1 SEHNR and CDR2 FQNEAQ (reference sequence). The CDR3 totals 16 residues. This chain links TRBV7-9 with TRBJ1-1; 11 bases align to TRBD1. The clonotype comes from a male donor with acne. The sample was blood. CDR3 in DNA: TGTGCCAGCAGCTTACCGGGACAGGGGGAGGGCACTGAAGCTTTCTTT. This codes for CASSLPGQGEGTEAFF.